This TCR beta chain was profiled in a study of cytomegalovirus exposure and HLA in healthy donors (dated by TCRdb to about 2017). Study-wide context: The roughly 700 repertoires of the first cohort and the 120 or so validation repertoires were produced on the same platform, according to a later analysis. The study aimed to test whether signatures of past pathogen exposure could be identified by cataloging public T cell receptors. Along with the approximately 650-subject first cohort, a separate validation cohort of over a hundred different subjects was used. High-throughput TCR immunosequencing, statistical association of individual TCRs with disease status, and machine learning were combined to predict cytomegalovirus infection status.

Turning to this clone: Its antigen has not been determined. No base-level quality is on record; no much larger clone is a single base apart.

Library preparation was by the immunoSEQ multiplex PCR assay. In the original analysis: To diagnose cytomegalovirus status from the catalog of TCR beta chain sequences, a statistical classification framework was built. TCRdb stores this immuneACCESS table with in-frame sequences only. Part of the clones is absent; in the studies checked, under half of the shortfall reflects unresolved V genes, and no reason is known for the rest. The DNA gave D and trimming, while V, J and clone size come from that table. The sample includes 90,000 to 110,000 clones, with approximately 86% observed a single time. The leading ten clones occupy about 4% of the sample. Beyond this particular receptor, the publication reports: The classifier was reported to diagnose cytomegalovirus status with high specificity and sensitivity in both the original cohort and the validation cohort. A few of the identified cytomegalovirus-associated TCR beta chains were confirmed in vitro to be specific for cytomegalovirus antigens. Of the cluster scores, 85% to 95% were above 0 in a later analysis, which found that TCRs clustered in the first cohort also tended to co-occur in the approximately 120 validation repertoires. Across donors, most TCR sequences were observed very rarely, whereas some public TCRs were present in many individuals. All 130 or so repertoires were used to score co-occurrence in the validation cohort in a later analysis, because that analysis had no HLA typing for the cohort. A total of 150 to 200 TCR beta chains were listed by the study as associated with cytomegalovirus. The authors suggested that the approach could potentially be generalized to other disease states and immunological phenotypes.

Separate from the roughly 650-subject first cohort, the validation cohort of 90 to 150 subjects was the group to which the donors belonged. CDR1 and CDR2 are read off the germline V gene as MDHEN and SYDVKM. From cysteine to phenylalanine, the CDR3 is 14 amino acids long. The CDR3 DNA has 42 bases and is translated from base 1. V drops 2 bases and J drops 1 base, leaving 8 bases in between. Specimen: PBMCs. The rearrangement combines TRBV28 with TRBJ1-2; the D segment could be TRBD1, given 6 matching bases. The receptor comes from a woman under 30 in good health and CMV-seropositive. DNA sequence: TGTGCCAGCAGTTTAGGCAGGGGTAACTATGGCTACACCTTC. Translated, this gives CASSLGRGNYGYTF.